These 21 T cell receptor beta chains were all obtained from the same sample, sequenced in a study of cytomegalovirus exposure and HLA in healthy donors. Measured with immunoSEQ multiplex PCR; TCRdb has only the in-frame clones, and not every one. The table includes about 83,000 clones, roughly 96% detected once. Material: PBMCs. These receptors were taken from a young woman in good health and CMV-seronegative.

This clone was seen once. The chain combines TRBV6-5 with TRBJ2-2; 7 nucleotides line up with TRBD2. Germline-derived CDR1 and CDR2 are MNHEY and SVGAGI. The CDR3 spans 14 residues. V lost 2 bases, J lost 7 bases, and 4 bases stayed unmatched. The CDR3 bases are TGTGCCAGCAGTTACGCGGGAGTAATCGGGGAGCTGTTTTTT. Translating it yields CASSYAGVIGELFF.

This sequence joins TRBV19 and TRBJ2-1; perhaps TRBD2 as D (5 bases). Between the trimmed V and J ends, which lost 2 bases and 9 bases, there was a span of 17 bases. CDR1 LNHDA and CDR2 SQIVND come from the germline V gene (reference sequence). The CDR3 extends over 15 amino acids. The CDR3 here is CASSINPIERGEQFF. In DNA, the CDR3 is TGTGCCAGTAGTATAAACCCAATAGAACGGGGTGAGCAGTTCTTC.

This clone appeared once. The V and J genes are TRBV5-1 and TRBJ2-2, with TRBD2 as a possible D gene (6 bases). The CDR3 runs 16 residues. Germline V CDR1 and CDR2: SGHRS, YFSETQ. The germline V and J ends were trimmed by 2 bases and 0 bases, with 11 bases remaining between them. For the CDR3, the DNA is TGCGCCAGCAGCTTCTTGCCGGGGGCGAACACCGGGGAGCTGTTTTTT. The encoded protein is CASSFLPGANTGELFF.

This sequence joins TRBV30 and TRBJ2-3, with 13 positions matching TRBD2. CDR3 length: 16 residues. The junction had 9 bases not matched to a gene; V was cut back by 5 bases and J by 4 bases. Germline V CDR1 and CDR2: GTSNPN, SVGIG (reference sequence). CDR3 in amino acids: CAWGRTSGSRADTQYF. The DNA for the CDR3 is TGTGCCTGGGGAAGGACTAGCGGGAGCAGAGCAGATACGCAGTATTTT.

The J gene is TRBJ2-7, the V gene TRBV7-9; TRBD1 matches 11 bases. Germline V lookup: CDR1 SEHNR, CDR2 FQNEAQ (reference sequence). V lost 6 bases to trimming and J lost 3 bases; unmatched junction nucleotides: 7. The CDR3 loop spans 15 amino acids. In nucleotides, the CDR3 is TGTGCCAGCAGAGACACCGGGACAGGGGGCTACGAGCAGTACTTC. The encoded protein is CASRDTGTGGYEQYF.

The chain couples TRBV6-6 to TRBJ2-1; D gene ambiguous. This CDR3 is built from 14 residues. Germline values: CDR1 MNHNY, CDR2 SVGAGI (reference sequence). Trimming cost V 7 bases and J 7 bases, with 17 bases left between them. The CDR3 protein is CASTTTPRGNEQFF. The CDR3 DNA follows: TGTGCCAGCACAACCACCCCTCGCGGAAATGAGCAGTTCTTC.

The rearrangement joins TRBV19 to TRBJ2-1, with D possibly matching TRBD1 (5 bases). CDR3 size: 16 residues. In germline, CDR1 is LNHDA, CDR2 SQIVND (reference sequence). The ends were cut back, 7 bases at V and 2 bases at J, with 18 bases in the middle. The DNA for the CDR3 is TGTGCCAGTACCCTAGGCCCGAAGGGGACCTACAATGAGCAGTTCTTC. This gives the protein CASTLGPKGTYNEQFF.

This chain uses TRBV29-1 with TRBJ2-1; no reliable D call. V was shortened by 3 bases and J by 5 bases, with 8 bases between the two germline ends. CDR3 length: 12 residues. CDR1 and CDR2 (germline): SQVTM, ANQGSEA. CDR3 in DNA: TGCAGCGTTGATGTGTTTAACAATGAGCAGTTCTTC. Translating gives CSVDVFNNEQFF.

The rearrangement joins TRBV11-2 to TRBJ2-5; 7 positions agree with TRBD2. CDR1 is SGHAT, CDR2 FQNNGV, per germline. V gave up 2 bases and J gave up 1 base; unmatched junction bases: 7. The CDR3 is 16 amino acids. CDR3 region: CASSLSRGRGQETQYF. CDR3 nucleotide sequence: TGTGCCAGCAGCTTAAGCCGCGGGAGAGGCCAAGAGACCCAGTACTTC.

CDR3 sequence (DNA): TGTGCCAGCAGCGACATCAATCAGCCCCAGCATTTT. It specifies CASSDINQPQHF. This sequence joins TRBV28 and TRBJ1-5; D is undetermined. Trimming took 6 bases from V and 3 from J, leaving 6 bases between them. Looked up from germline, CDR1 is MDHEN and CDR2 is SYDVKM. The CDR3 loop spans 12 amino acids.

This clone was detected only a few times. The chain employs TRBV6-1 and TRBJ2-7; 9 bases fit TRBD1. Germline V gives CDR1 MNHNS, CDR2 SASEGT. The CDR3 runs to 17 residues. After removal of 1 base from V and 1 base from J, the junction contained 8 bases not matched to a gene. CDR3 nucleotides: TGTGCCAGCAGTGAAGGGCCTTGGACAGGGGAATCCTACGAGCAGTACTTC. Translating gives CASSEGPWTGESYEQYF.

The CDR3 DNA follows: TGTGCCAGCAGTTTATTCGACTTGGCTAGTAGAGAGACCCAGTACTTC. This codes for CASSLFDLASRETQYF. V and J are TRBV28 and TRBJ2-5; D unresolved. V was shortened by 1 base and J by 4 bases, with 16 bases between the two germline ends. This CDR3 has 16 amino acids. Germline CDR1 is MDHEN and CDR2 is SYDVKM.

This clone appeared once. J is TRBJ2-5 and V is TRBV15; D ambiguous. Germline V CDR1 and CDR2: LNHNV, YYDKDF (reference sequence). The CDR3 sequence is 13 residues long. Between the trimmed V and J ends, which lost 2 bases and 1 base, there was a span of 5 bases. CDR3 DNA sequence: TGTGCCACCAGCAGACAGTCCCAAGAGACCCAGTACTTC. Translated, it gives CATSRQSQETQYF.

The chain's CDR3 is CASSGGTGGGETQYF. DNA for the CDR3: TGCGCCAGCAGCGGCGGGACAGGTGGGGGAGAGACCCAGTACTTC. V gene TRBV5-1 combines with J gene TRBJ2-5; 8 bases align to TRBD1. Per germline, CDR1 SGHRS and CDR2 YFSETQ. V shed 4 bases and J 4 bases; nucleotides not matched to a gene: 9. The length of the CDR3 is 15 residues.

The rearrangement uses TRBV7-8 and TRBJ1-1; TRBD1 matches 9 bases. There are 15 residues in the CDR3. V dropped 5 bases and J dropped 5; count of bases not matched to a gene: 9. Germline CDR1 is SGHVS and CDR2 is FQNEAQ. The CDR3 is CASSLGTGRLTEAFF. CDR3 coding DNA: TGTGCCAGCAGCCTGGGGACAGGGAGGTTAACTGAAGCTTTCTTT. Using reference TRBV7-8 and TRBJ1-1 for the parts outside the CDR3, the full variable domain is GAGVSQSPRYKVAKRGQDVALRCDPISGHVSLFWYQQALGQGPEFLTYFQNEAQLDKSGLPSDRFFAERPEGSVSTLKIQRTQQEDSAVYLCASSLGTGRLTEAFFGQGTRLTVV.

The chain employs TRBV5-1 and TRBJ1-2; D is perhaps TRBD1 (5 bases). V was clipped by 3 bases and J by 4 bases, with 7 bases between them. Germline V CDR1 and CDR2: SGHRS, YFSETQ. This CDR3 region has 12 residues. CDR3 region: CASSYDSYGYTF. The CDR3 region has the DNA TGCGCCAGCAGCTACGACAGCTATGGCTACACCTTC. The whole variable domain, remainder taken from reference TRBV5-1 and TRBJ1-2, is KAGVTQTPRYLIKTRGQQVTLSCSPISGHRSVSWYQQTPGQGLQFLFEYFSETQRNKGNFPGRFSGRQFSNSRSEMNVSTLELGDSALYLCASSYDSYGYTFGSGTRLTVV.

The gene calls are TRBV5-5 and TRBJ1-4; D is perhaps TRBD1 (5 bases). This CDR3 is 15 amino acids long. Germline V gives CDR1 SGHKS, CDR2 YYEKEE (reference sequence). Trimming cost V 4 bases and J 5 bases, with 15 bases left between them. The CDR3 DNA reads TGTGCCAGCAGCCCTACGACAGATTGGAATGAAAAACTGTTTTTT. Protein product: CASSPTTDWNEKLFF.

With regard to this clone: Different DNA sequences within this sample yield the same CDR3. The chain is built from TRBV18 and TRBJ2-7; 11 nucleotides agree with TRBD1. In germline, CDR1 is KGHSH, CDR2 LQKENI. V trimming: 6 bases; J trimming: 1 base; junction bases outside the gene matches: 5. The length of the CDR3 is 15 residues. CDR3 loop: CASSPGTGGSYEQYF. Written as DNA, the CDR3 is TGTGCCAGCTCCCCCGGGACAGGGGGTTCCTACGAGCAGTACTTC.

The V call is TRBV27, the J call TRBJ1-1; 11 bases align to TRBD1. The V segment lost 3 bases and the J segment 11 bases; nucleotides outside the gene matches: 11. This CDR3 contains 15 residues. The germline gives CDR1 MNHEY, CDR2 SMNVEV (reference sequence). As DNA, the CDR3 is TGTGCCAGCAGTTTCAACCCCGGGACAGGGGGAAGGGCTTTCTTT. Encoded protein: CASSFNPGTGGRAFF.

The chain recombines TRBV7-2 with TRBJ2-6, with D possibly TRBD2 on 5 matching bases. With 3 bases removed from V and 4 bases from J, the gap between germline ends came to 10 bases. The CDR3 is made up of 15 amino acids. In germline, CDR1 is SGHTA, CDR2 FQGNSA. CDR3 DNA: TGTGCCAGCAGCTTCGGGGAATCAGGGGCCAACGTCCTGACTTTC. Amino acid sequence: CASSFGESGANVLTF.

This clone was detected only once. The chain carries TRBV5-5 and TRBJ2-7; possibly TRBD2 for D (6 bases). This CDR3 contains 14 residues. Per the germline V gene, CDR1 is SGHKS and CDR2 is YYEKEE (reference sequence). The ends were cut back, 2 bases at V and 3 bases at J, with 12 bases in the middle. The DNA for the CDR3 is TGTGCCAGCAGCTTCCAGGGAGGTGACTACGAGCAGTACTTC. Its protein is CASSFQGGDYEQYF.